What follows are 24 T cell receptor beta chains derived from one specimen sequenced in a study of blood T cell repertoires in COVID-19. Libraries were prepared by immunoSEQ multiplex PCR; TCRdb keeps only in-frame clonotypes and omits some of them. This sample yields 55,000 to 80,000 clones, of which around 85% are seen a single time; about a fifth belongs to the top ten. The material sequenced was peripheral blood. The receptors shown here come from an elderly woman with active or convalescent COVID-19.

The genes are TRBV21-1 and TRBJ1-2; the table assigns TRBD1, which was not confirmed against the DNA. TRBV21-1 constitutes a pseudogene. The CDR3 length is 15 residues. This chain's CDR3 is CASSPRTGPGNGYTF. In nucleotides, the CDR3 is TGTGCCAGCAGCCCCCGGACAGGGCCAGGGAATGGCTACACCTTC.

CDR3 protein: CASSHSGIGELFF. CDR3 in DNA: TGCGCCAGCAGCCATTCAGGGATCGGGGAGCTGTTTTTT. The rearrangement links TRBV4-1 to TRBJ2-2; the D gene is possibly TRBD1 (5 bases). V was clipped by 3 bases and J by 7 bases, with 9 bases between them. The CDR3 is made up of 13 amino acids. Germline V lookup: CDR1 MGHRA, CDR2 YSYEKL.

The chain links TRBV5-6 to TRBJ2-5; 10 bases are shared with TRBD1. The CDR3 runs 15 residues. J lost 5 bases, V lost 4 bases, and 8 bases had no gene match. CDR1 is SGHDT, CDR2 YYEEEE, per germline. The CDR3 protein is CASSTDRGRGETQYF. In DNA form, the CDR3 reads TGTGCCAGCAGCACCGACAGGGGGCGCGGGGAGACCCAGTACTTC.

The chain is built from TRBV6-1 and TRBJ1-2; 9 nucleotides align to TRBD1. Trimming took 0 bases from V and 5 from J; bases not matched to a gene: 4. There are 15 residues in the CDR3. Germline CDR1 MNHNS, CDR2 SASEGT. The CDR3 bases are TGTGCCAGCAGTGAAGCTCACAGGGGGCGATATGGCTACACCTTC. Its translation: CASSEAHRGRYGYTF.

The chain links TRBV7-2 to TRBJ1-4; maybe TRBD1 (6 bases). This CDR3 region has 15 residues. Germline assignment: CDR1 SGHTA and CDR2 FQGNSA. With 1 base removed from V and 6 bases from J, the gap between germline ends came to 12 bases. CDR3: CASSLVGAADEKLFF. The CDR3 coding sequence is TGTGCCAGCAGCTTAGTGGGGGCGGCGGATGAAAAACTGTTTTTT.

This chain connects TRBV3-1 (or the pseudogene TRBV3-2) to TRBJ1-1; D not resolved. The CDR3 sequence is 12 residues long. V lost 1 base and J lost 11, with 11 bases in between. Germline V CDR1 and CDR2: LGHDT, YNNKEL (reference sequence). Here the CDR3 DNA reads TGTGCCAGCAGCCAAGTCAATGCCGGGGCTTTCTTT. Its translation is CASSQVNAGAFF.

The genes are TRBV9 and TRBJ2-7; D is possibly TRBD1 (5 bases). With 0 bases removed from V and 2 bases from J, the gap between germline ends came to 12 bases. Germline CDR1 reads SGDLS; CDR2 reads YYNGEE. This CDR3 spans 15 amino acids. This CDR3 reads CASSVDFGRAYEQYF. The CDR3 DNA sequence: TGTGCCAGCAGCGTAGACTTTGGCAGGGCCTACGAGCAGTACTTC. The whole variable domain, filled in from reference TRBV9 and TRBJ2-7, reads DSGVTQTPKHLITATGQRVTLRCSPRSGDLSVYWYQQSLDQGLQFLIQYYNGEERAKGNILERFSAQQFPDLHSELNLSSLELGDSALYFCASSVDFGRAYEQYFGPGTRLTVT.

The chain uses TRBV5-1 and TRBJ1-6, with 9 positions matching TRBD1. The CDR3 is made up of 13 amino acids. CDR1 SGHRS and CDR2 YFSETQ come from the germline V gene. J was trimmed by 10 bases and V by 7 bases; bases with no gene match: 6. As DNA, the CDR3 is TGCGCCAGCTCGGGACAGGGAGGATCACCCCTCCACTTT. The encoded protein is CASSGQGGSPLHF.

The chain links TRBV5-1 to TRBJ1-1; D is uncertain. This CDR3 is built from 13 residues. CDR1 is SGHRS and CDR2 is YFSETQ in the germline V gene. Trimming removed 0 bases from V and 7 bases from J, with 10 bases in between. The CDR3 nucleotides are TGCGCCAGCAGCTTGGACAGCCCACTTGAAGCTTTCTTT. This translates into CASSLDSPLEAFF.

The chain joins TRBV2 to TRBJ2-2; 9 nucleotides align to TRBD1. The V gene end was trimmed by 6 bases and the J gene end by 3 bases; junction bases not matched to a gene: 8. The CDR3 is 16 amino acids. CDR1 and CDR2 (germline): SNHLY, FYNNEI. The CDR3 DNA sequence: TGTGCCAGCAGCTGGGACAGGGCAACATACACCGGGGAGCTGTTTTTT. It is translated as CASSWDRATYTGELFF. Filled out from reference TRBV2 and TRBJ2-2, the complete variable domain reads EPEVTQTPSHQVTQMGQEVILRCVPISNHLYFYWYRQILGQKVEFLVSFYNNEISEKSEIFDDQFSVERPDGSNFTLKIRSTKLEDSAMYFCASSWDRATYTGELFFGEGSRLTVL.

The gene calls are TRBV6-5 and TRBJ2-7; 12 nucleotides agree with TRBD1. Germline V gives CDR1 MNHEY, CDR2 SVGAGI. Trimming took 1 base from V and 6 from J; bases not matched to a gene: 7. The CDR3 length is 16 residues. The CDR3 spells CASSYFPGQGAPEQYF. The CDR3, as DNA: TGTGCCAGCAGTTACTTCCCGGGACAGGGGGCCCCCGAGCAGTACTTC.

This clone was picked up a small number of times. The CDR3 sequence is CASNRTGVRDEKLFF. The CDR3 coding sequence is TGTGCCAGCAATCGAACAGGGGTTAGGGATGAAAAACTGTTTTTT. The J gene is TRBJ1-4, the V gene TRBV6-4, with 7 bases matching TRBD1. Germline-derived CDR1 and CDR2 are MRHNA and SNTAGT. The length of the CDR3 is 15 residues. Germline trimming cut 7 bases from V and 6 bases from J; bases unmatched to any gene: 11.

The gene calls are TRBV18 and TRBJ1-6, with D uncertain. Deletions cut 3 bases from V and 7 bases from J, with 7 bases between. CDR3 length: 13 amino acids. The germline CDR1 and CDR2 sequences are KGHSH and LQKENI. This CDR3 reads CASSPVGNSPLHF. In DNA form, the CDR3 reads TGTGCCAGCTCACCGGTCGGGAATTCACCCCTCCACTTT.

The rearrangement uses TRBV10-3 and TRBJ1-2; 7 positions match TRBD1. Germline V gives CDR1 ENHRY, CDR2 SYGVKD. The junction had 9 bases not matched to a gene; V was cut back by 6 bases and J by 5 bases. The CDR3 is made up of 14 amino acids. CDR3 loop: CAIRPDRFLYGYTF. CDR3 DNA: TGTGCCATCAGGCCGGACAGGTTTTTATATGGCTACACCTTC.

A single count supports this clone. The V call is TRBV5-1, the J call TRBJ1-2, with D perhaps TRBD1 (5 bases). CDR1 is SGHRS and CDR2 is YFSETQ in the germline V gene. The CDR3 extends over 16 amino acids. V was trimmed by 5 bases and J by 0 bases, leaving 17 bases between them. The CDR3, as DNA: TGCGCCAGCAGTGGGGCAGGGCTCCATACTAACTATGGCTACACCTTC. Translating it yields CASSGAGLHTNYGYTF.

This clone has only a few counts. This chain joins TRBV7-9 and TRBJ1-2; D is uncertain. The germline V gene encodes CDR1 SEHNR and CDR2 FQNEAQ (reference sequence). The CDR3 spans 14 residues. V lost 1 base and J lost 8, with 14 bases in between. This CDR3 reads CASSLVWANSGYTF. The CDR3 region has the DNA TGTGCCAGCAGCTTAGTTTGGGCGAATTCGGGCTACACCTTC.

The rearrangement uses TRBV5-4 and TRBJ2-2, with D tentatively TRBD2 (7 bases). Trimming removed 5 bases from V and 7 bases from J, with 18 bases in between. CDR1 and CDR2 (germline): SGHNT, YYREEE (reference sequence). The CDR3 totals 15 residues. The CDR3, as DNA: TGTGCCAGCAGTATGGGGGGGGCCGGAAACGGGGAGCTGTTTTTT. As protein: CASSMGGAGNGELFF.

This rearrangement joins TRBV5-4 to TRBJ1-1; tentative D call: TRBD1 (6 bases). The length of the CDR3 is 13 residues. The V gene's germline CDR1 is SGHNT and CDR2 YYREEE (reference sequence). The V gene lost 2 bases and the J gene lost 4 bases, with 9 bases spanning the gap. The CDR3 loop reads CASSFRDITEAFF. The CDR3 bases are TGTGCCAGCAGCTTTAGGGACATCACTGAAGCTTTCTTT.

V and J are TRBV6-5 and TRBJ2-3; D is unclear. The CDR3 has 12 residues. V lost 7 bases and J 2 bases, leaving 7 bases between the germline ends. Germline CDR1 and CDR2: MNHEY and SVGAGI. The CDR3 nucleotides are TGTGCCAGCAAGAGCTTCACAGATACGCAGTATTTT. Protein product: CASKSFTDTQYF.

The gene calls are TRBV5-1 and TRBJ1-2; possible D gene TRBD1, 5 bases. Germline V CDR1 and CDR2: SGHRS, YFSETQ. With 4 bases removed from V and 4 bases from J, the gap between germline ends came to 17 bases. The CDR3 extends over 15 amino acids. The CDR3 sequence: CASSNSAGTPYGYTF. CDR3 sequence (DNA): TGCGCCAGCAGCAATTCTGCCGGGACTCCCTATGGCTACACCTTC.

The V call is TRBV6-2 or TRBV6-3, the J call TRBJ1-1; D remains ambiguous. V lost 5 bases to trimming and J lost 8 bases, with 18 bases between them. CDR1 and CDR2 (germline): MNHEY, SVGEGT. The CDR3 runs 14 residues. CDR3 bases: TGTGCCAGCAGTCTAAAAGCCAGGACGGGAGAAGCTTTCTTT. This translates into CASSLKARTGEAFF.

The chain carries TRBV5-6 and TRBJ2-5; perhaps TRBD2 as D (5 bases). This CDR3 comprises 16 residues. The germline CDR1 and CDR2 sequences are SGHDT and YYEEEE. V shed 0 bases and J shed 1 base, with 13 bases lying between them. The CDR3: CASSLVGVISQETQYF. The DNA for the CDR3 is TGTGCCAGCAGCTTGGTCGGGGTGATAAGCCAAGAGACCCAGTACTTC.

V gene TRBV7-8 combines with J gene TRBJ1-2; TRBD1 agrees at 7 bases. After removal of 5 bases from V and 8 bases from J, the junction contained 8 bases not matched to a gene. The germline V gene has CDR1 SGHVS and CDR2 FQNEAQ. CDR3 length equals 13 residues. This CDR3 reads CASSPTGVEGYTF. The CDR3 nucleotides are TGTGCCAGCAGCCCAACAGGGGTGGAAGGCTACACCTTC.

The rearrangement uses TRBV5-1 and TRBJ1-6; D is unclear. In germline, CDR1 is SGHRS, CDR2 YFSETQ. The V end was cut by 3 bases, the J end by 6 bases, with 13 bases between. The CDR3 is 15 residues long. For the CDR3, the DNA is TGCGCCAGCAGCTCCCGAGGTACCGGTAATTCACCCCTCCACTTT. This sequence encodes CASSSRGTGNSPLHF.